These 5 T cell receptor beta chains came from one sample sequenced in a study of T cell changes during pregnancy in multiple sclerosis. The repertoire was sequenced with immunoSEQ multiplex PCR; TCRdb's copy has only in-frame clones and lacks some. This table has about 52,000 clones, 85% to 95% appearing once. Specimen: CD4+ T cells from peripheral blood mononuclear cells, collected in the third trimester of pregnancy. The receptors stem from a female donor with multiple sclerosis, enrolled in a pregnancy study.

V and J are TRBV9 and TRBJ2-1; 7 bases fit TRBD1. Trimming removed 4 bases from V and 0 bases from J; junction bases left unmatched: 10. CDR1 is SGDLS, CDR2 YYNGEE, per germline. The CDR3 runs 17 residues. This CDR3 is CASSPRGTAISYNEQFF. Written as DNA, the CDR3 is TGTGCCAGCAGCCCAAGGGGGACAGCCATCTCCTACAATGAGCAGTTCTTC. The whole variable domain, filled in from reference TRBV9 and TRBJ2-1, reads DSGVTQTPKHLITATGQRVTLRCSPRSGDLSVYWYQQSLDQGLQFLIQYYNGEERAKGNILERFSAQQFPDLHSELNLSSLELGDSALYFCASSPRGTAISYNEQFFGPGTRLTVL.

Here the CDR3 reads CASSPPRLSGGNTIYF. CDR3 in DNA: TGTGCCAGCAGCCCCCCCCGACTCTCCGGGGGAAACACCATATATTTT. V and J are TRBV7-2 and TRBJ1-3; D not certain. The V gene lost 5 bases and the J gene lost 4 bases, with 18 bases spanning the gap. From germline, CDR1 is SGHTA and CDR2 FQGNSA. The CDR3 length is 16 residues. Full variable domain (missing parts from reference TRBV7-2 and TRBJ1-3): GAGVSQSPSNKVTEKGKDVELRCDPISGHTALYWYRQSLGQGLEFLIYFQGNSAPDKSGLPSDRFSAERTGGSVSTLTIQRTQQEDSAVYLCASSPPRLSGGNTIYFGEGSWLTVV.

This rearrangement joins TRBV19 to TRBJ2-3; TRBD1 agrees at 10 bases. Germline lookup yields CDR1 LNHDA and CDR2 SQIVND (reference sequence). The CDR3 length is 15 residues. J gave up 3 bases and V 7 bases, and 7 bases lay outside the gene matches. The DNA of the CDR3 is TGTGCCAGTAAGCGGGACAGGGGATTTACAGATACGCAGTATTTT. Translation gives CASKRDRGFTDTQYF.

The J gene is TRBJ2-7, the V gene TRBV4-1; TRBD2 matches 10 bases. CDR3 length: 17 residues. Germline CDR1 reads MGHRA; CDR2 reads YSYEKL. After removal of 3 bases from V and 3 bases from J, the junction contained 11 bases not matched to a gene. CDR3 in DNA: TGCGCCAGCAGCCAGGGACTTCTAGCGGGGGCTAGCTACGAGCAGTACTTC. Its protein is CASSQGLLAGASYEQYF.

The chain employs TRBV19 and TRBJ2-3, with 7 bases that match TRBD1. CDR3 length equals 15 residues. Germline values: CDR1 LNHDA, CDR2 SQIVND (reference sequence). The trim removed 5 bases at V and 6 bases at J, leaving 11 bases unmatched. CDR3 nucleotides: TGTGCCAGTAGTCCGGACAGGTCTATGGGGGATACGCAGTATTTT. Protein sequence: CASSPDRSMGDTQYF. The complete variable domain, with remaining parts taken from reference TRBV19 and TRBJ2-3, reads DGGITQSPKYLFRKEGQNVTLSCEQNLNHDAMYWYRQDPGQGLRLIYYSQIVNDFQKGDIAEGYSVSREKKESFPLTVTSAQKNPTAFYLCASSPDRSMGDTQYFGPGTRLTVL.